This entry features one T cell receptor (beta chain) sequence. Germline V gene data show CDR1 as MNHEY and CDR2 as SMNVEV (reference sequence). The CDR3 totals 15 residues. V lost 3 bases to trimming and J lost 4 bases, with 14 bases between them. The time point was: baseline, week 1 (first vaccination visit). Treatment specified: pre-vaccination baseline after standard-of-care therapy. The record originates from a study of a mutant IDH1 vaccine in newly diagnosed glioma. Profiling relied on immunoSEQ multiplex PCR, and the TCRdb table lists in-frame clones only, not all of them. The data show 85,000 to 100,000 clones, roughly 90% seen once.

This clonotype was sampled from a woman aged 50 to 60 with glioma. Source: PBMCs, taken from a glioma patient treated with radiotherapy, temozolomide or both. The chain recombines TRBV27 with TRBJ2-3; D possibly uses TRBD1 or TRBD2 (5 bases each). CDR3 loop: CASSFARGGPDTQYF. In nucleotides, the CDR3 is TGTGCCAGCAGTTTCGCCCGGGGCGGGCCAGATACGCAGTATTTT.